This TCR beta chain was recorded in a study of beta chain features in type 1 diabetes (dated by TCRdb to 2017 to 2018). About the investigation overall: Patients and healthy donors did not differ in mean age, gender distribution, total cell number or subset yield. A total of 100 million to 110 million sorted cells were examined across all samples, and a strong correlation was observed between cell number per subset and RNA yield. The study compared TCRB repertoires of sorted circulating CD4+ T cell subsets between recently diagnosed type 1 diabetes patients and matched healthy donors. Regulatory and stem cell-like memory subsets were isolated from only 8 patients and roughly 8 healthy donors, whereas naive and central memory subsets came from all 28 donors. Overall results and qualifications from the work: A moderate but significant shortening of TCRB CDR3 length was observed in type 1 diabetes patients in all four CD4+ subsets. PCR might favor shorter templates, but patient and control samples were amplified and corrected together, so any skew would affect both groups equally. Because the HLA sub-analyses included only small numbers of individuals, any influence of HLA type on TCRB rearrangement was left unresolved. Naive, central memory and regulatory TCRB repertoires appeared to be more similar among patients than among healthy donors. Because cDNA was sequenced instead of genomic DNA, activated cells with high expression could be over-represented, although the groups did not differ in activation or CD3 levels. At VDJ recombination sites, type 1 diabetes patients had fewer insertions and more deleted nucleotides, which implies abnormalities in thymic rearrangement.

With regard to this clone: The clone's antigen remains unknown. Base qualities are missing; no much larger clone stands one base away.

The entire isolated RNA was reverse transcribed using the High Capacity cDNA Reverse Transcription Kit, and thus expressed TCRB transcripts were sequenced. Deep immunoSEQ sequencing was applied to naive, central memory and regulatory T cell samples, giving an average of roughly 3.5 million total reads per sample. After sorted cells were lysed in RLT buffer, RNA was extracted with DNase-treated RNeasy Micro or Mini kits, with the choice depending on cell number. Each cell subset was processed on its own to prevent cross-contamination, while patient and healthy donor samples were processed together. Using the immunoSEQ multiplex PCR, TCRB sequences were amplified from cDNA into 87-bp fragments spanning the CDR3 region. Sequencing of the amplicons was done on the Illumina HiSeq platform. The study's processing was this. PCR bias was computationally corrected using synthetic template baselines, reads within Hamming distance 2 were collapsed, and singletons that could not be merged were discarded. Reads were aligned against IMGT to assign V, D and J genes, CDR3 length and insertions or deletions at six rearrangement sites. Within each subset, clonotype counts were normalized to the number of sorted cells before true diversity and Gini coefficients were calculated with the tcR R package. The overlap coefficient, calculated on TCRB nucleotide sequences, was used to quantify repertoire sharing. As a proxy for the pre-selection repertoire, out-of-frame TCRB sequences from naive cells were analyzed. TCRdb mirrors the immuneACCESS table, restricted to in-frame sequences. Some clones are absent from its copies; in checked studies, under half trace to an unresolved V gene, and the reason for the others is unknown. That table is the source of V, J and clone size, and D and trimming were worked out from the DNA. The sample data list 900,000 or so clones, and roughly a sixth of these were observed just once. The ten largest clones capture 0.02% to 0.025% of the sample.

Each donor gave one peripheral blood draw, averaging around 0.11 L, which was collected into heparinised tubes. Naive, central memory, regulatory and stem cell-like memory CD4+ T cells were sorted on a BD FACSAria II using a panel including CD45RO, CCR7, CD25, CD127, CD95 and CD27. All sorted populations exceeded 95% purity. PBMCs were separated immediately by Lymphoprep density gradient centrifugation and were stained directly, without being cultured. So that batch effects would be minimized, each experiment stained and sorted samples in pairs, pairing one healthy donor with one patient. The CDR3 spans 12 residues, from the cysteine through the phenylalanine. CDR3 DNA only is kept here, 36 bases in frame from base 1. V is cut by 7 bases and J by 9 bases, and the space between the germline ends is 13 bases. CDR1 and CDR2 are read off the germline V gene as MNHEY and SVGAGI.

The sequence links TRBV6-5 to TRBJ2-1; no D gene call is confident. This clonotype was obtained from a woman aged 18-35 years in good health. Specimen: naive CD4+ T cells from blood. The meaning of the sample's cell subset or site label: true naive CD4+ T cells. The bases read TGTGCCAGCAACTCACTCGTCGGTGAGCAGTTCTTC. This codes for CASNSLVGEQFF.